The 20 T cell receptor beta chains below come from one sample, sequenced in a study of blood T cell repertoires in COVID-19. Repertoires were generated with immunoSEQ multiplex PCR, while TCRdb's copy carries only in-frame clones and drops some. This table has about 150,000 clones, around 89% appearing once. The specimen sequenced was peripheral blood. These receptors were taken from a man between 60 and 70 years old with active or convalescent COVID-19.

The chain has TRBV5-4 and TRBJ1-4, with TRBD1 identical over 8 bases. Looked up from germline, CDR1 is SGHNT and CDR2 is YYREEE (reference sequence). The V and J ends lost 4 bases and 3 bases, in that order; junction bases with no gene match: 11. The CDR3 has 17 residues. DNA for the CDR3: TGTGCCAGCAGCCCGGCCATTGGGACAGGCGCTAATGAAAAACTGTTTTTT. As protein: CASSPAIGTGANEKLFF.

V is TRBV19 and J is TRBJ2-5, with TRBD2 matching over 11 bases. CDR1 is LNHDA and CDR2 is SQIVND in the germline V gene (reference sequence). The J segment lost 2 bases and the V segment lost 2 bases, leaving 7 bases of the junction unmatched. The length of the CDR3 is 17 residues. The CDR3 here is CASSIKTSGASQETQYF. In DNA form, the CDR3 reads TGTGCCAGTAGTATAAAGACTAGCGGGGCGTCGCAAGAGACCCAGTACTTC.

The chain uses TRBV27 and TRBJ2-7; 7 bases align to TRBD1. The CDR3 consists of 15 residues. With V trimmed by 4 bases and J by 4 bases, 10 bases remained unmatched. Germline CDR1 MNHEY, CDR2 SMNVEV (reference sequence). The CDR3 region has the DNA TGTGCCAGCAGTTCCGGTCCGGGACAGATATACGAGCAGTACTTC. Residues: CASSSGPGQIYEQYF.

The rearrangement uses TRBV7-9 and TRBJ1-6; D possibly corresponds to TRBD1 (5 bases). This CDR3 contains 16 residues. Trimming pared 7 bases from V and 7 bases from J, leaving 20 bases between. CDR1 is SEHNR and CDR2 is FQNEAQ in the germline V gene (reference sequence). The CDR3 DNA sequence: TGTGCCAGCAACGTAAGGGGTGGCGGGATAAATTCACCCCTCCACTTT. Residues: CASNVRGGGINSPLHF. The entire variable domain, with the rest obtained from reference TRBV7-9 and TRBJ1-6, is as follows: DTGVSQNPRHKITKRGQNVTFRCDPISEHNRLYWYRQTLGQGPEFLTYFQNEAQLEKSRLLSDRFSAERPKGSFSTLEIQRTEQGDSAMYLCASNVRGGGINSPLHFGNGTRLTVT.

The gene calls are TRBV28 and TRBJ1-2; D may be TRBD1 (6 bases). The V end was cut by 3 bases, the J end by 5 bases, with 10 bases between. This CDR3 region has 13 residues. Germline V gene sequence: CDR1 MDHEN, CDR2 SYDVKM. Here the CDR3 reads CASSFKGEYGYTF. CDR3 sequence (DNA): TGTGCCAGCAGTTTTAAGGGGGAGTATGGCTACACCTTC.

The V gene is TRBV10-3, the J gene TRBJ1-5; D is unclear. Trimming shortened V by 8 bases and J by 8 bases, and 16 bases separated the two germline ends. CDR3 length: 13 residues. Germline assignment: CDR1 ENHRY and CDR2 SYGVKD. This chain's CDR3 is CAIGVDLGEPQHF. CDR3 coding DNA: TGTGCCATCGGGGTGGACCTGGGAGAGCCCCAGCATTTT.

The chain recombines TRBV6-1 with TRBJ1-5; possibly TRBD1 for D (5 bases). This CDR3 is built from 16 residues. V lost 2 bases, J lost 0 bases, and 11 bases lay in between. In germline, CDR1 is MNHNS, CDR2 SASEGT. Here the CDR3 reads CASSERGLNSNQPQHF. CDR3 nucleotides: TGTGCCAGCAGTGAAAGGGGTTTGAATAGCAATCAGCCCCAGCATTTT.

The J gene is TRBJ1-1, the V gene TRBV19, with a possible D match to TRBD1 (6 bases). V lost 9 bases to trimming and J lost 1 base, with 12 bases between them. The CDR3 is 13 amino acids. The germline V gene encodes CDR1 LNHDA and CDR2 SQIVND (reference sequence). CDR3 nucleotide sequence: TGTGCCAGCTACAGGGACCAGAACACTGAAGCTTTCTTT. It is translated as CASYRDQNTEAFF.

This chain connects TRBV24-1 to TRBJ2-1; TRBD1 is a possible D gene (5 bases). This CDR3 has 12 amino acids. Germline V gene lookup returns CDR1 KGHDR and CDR2 SFDVKD. Between the trimmed V and J ends, which lost 5 bases and 9 bases, there was a span of 10 bases. The CDR3 DNA reads TGTGCCACCAGTGGCAGGCAGGGTGAGCAGTTCTTC. Translating it yields CATSGRQGEQFF.

The J gene is TRBJ2-5, the V gene TRBV7-7, with D perhaps matching TRBD2 (5 bases). Germline loops: CDR1 SSHAT, CDR2 FNYEAQ (reference sequence). The CDR3 is 15 residues long. V lost 5 bases and J lost 5, with 18 bases in between. CDR3 bases: TGTGCCAGCAGCCTACAGTTGGGTCCGGGGGAGACCCAGTACTTC. As protein: CASSLQLGPGETQYF.

The J gene is TRBJ1-4, the V gene TRBV30, with D maybe TRBD1 (5 bases). V was trimmed by 2 bases and J by 8 bases, leaving 21 bases between them. The CDR3 covers 16 residues. Germline values: CDR1 GTSNPN, CDR2 SVGIG (reference sequence). CDR3 nucleotide sequence: TGTGCCTGGAGTAAGATTACAGGAGGGGCTGGAGAAAAACTGTTTTTT. Encoded protein: CAWSKITGGAGEKLFF.

This clone was detected once. The chain is built from TRBV2 and TRBJ2-3; TRBD1 is a possible D gene (5 bases). The CDR3 contains 14 residues. Trimming pared 6 bases from V and 3 bases from J, leaving 13 bases between. From germline, CDR1 is SNHLY and CDR2 FYNNEI. CDR3 in amino acids: CASRETALTDTQYF. CDR3 bases: TGTGCCAGCAGGGAGACAGCCCTTACAGATACGCAGTATTTT. The complete variable domain, with remaining parts taken from reference TRBV2 and TRBJ2-3, reads EPEVTQTPSHQVTQMGQEVILRCVPISNHLYFYWYRQILGQKVEFLVSFYNNEISEKSEIFDDQFSVERPDGSNFTLKIRSTKLEDSAMYFCASRETALTDTQYFGPGTRLTVL.

The genes are TRBV19 and TRBJ2-3, with 7 nucleotides matching TRBD2. This CDR3 region has 18 residues. Germline-derived CDR1 and CDR2 are LNHDA and SQIVND (reference sequence). V shed 6 bases and J 0 bases; nucleotides not matched to a gene: 15. The CDR3 is CASSHLPLLAASTDTQYF. The DNA for the CDR3 is TGTGCCAGTAGCCACCTACCCCTCCTAGCGGCTAGCACAGATACGCAGTATTTT. Full variable domain (outside the CDR3, taken from reference TRBV19 and TRBJ2-3): DGGITQSPKYLFRKEGQNVTLSCEQNLNHDAMYWYRQDPGQGLRLIYYSQIVNDFQKGDIAEGYSVSREKKESFPLTVTSAQKNPTAFYLCASSHLPLLAASTDTQYFGPGTRLTVL.

The rearrangement uses TRBV5-1 and TRBJ2-5; weak D call: TRBD2 (6 bases). The CDR3 extends over 15 amino acids. CDR1 and CDR2 (germline): SGHRS, YFSETQ. V lost 1 base to trimming and J lost 3 bases, with 13 bases between them. The CDR3 loop reads CASSLSQRAEETQYF. The DNA for the CDR3 is TGCGCCAGCAGCTTGAGCCAGCGGGCCGAAGAGACCCAGTACTTC.

The chain links TRBV4-1 to TRBJ2-1; TRBD2 matches 8 bases. The CDR3 totals 18 residues. CDR1 is MGHRA, CDR2 YSYEKL, per germline. V shed 4 bases, J shed 6 bases, and the junction held 17 bases outside the gene matches. The CDR3 reads CASSLSRLLAVIRNEQFF. The CDR3, as DNA: TGCGCCAGCAGCCTCTCTCGGTTACTAGCGGTAATCCGCAATGAGCAGTTCTTC.

The rearrangement joins TRBV2 to TRBJ2-3; 11 bases match TRBD2. CDR1 is SNHLY and CDR2 is FYNNEI in the germline V gene. With V trimmed by 6 bases and J by 1 base, 3 bases remained unmatched. This CDR3 has 15 amino acids. The CDR3 sequence: CASRLGLAGTDTQYF. The CDR3 region has the DNA TGTGCCAGCAGGTTGGGACTAGCGGGCACAGATACGCAGTATTTT.

CDR3 DNA sequence: TGTGCCTCCCGCGGGAACTATGGCTACACCTTC. It translates to CASRGNYGYTF. The chain has TRBV9 and TRBJ1-2; D remains unclear. The CDR3 extends over 11 amino acids. The germline V gene encodes CDR1 SGDLS and CDR2 YYNGEE. V dropped 10 bases and J dropped 2 bases, with 9 bases sitting between them.

This clone occurred once. V is TRBV2 and J is TRBJ2-3; the match to TRBD2 covers 11 bases. The CDR3 is 15 residues long. Trimming at V came to 11 bases and at J to 4 bases, leaving 11 bases not matched to a gene. Germline-derived CDR1 and CDR2 are SNHLY and FYNNEI. The CDR3 nucleotides are TGTGCCTTGTCTATAGCGGGGGGGCCCGCAGATACGCAGTATTTT. Protein sequence: CALSIAGGPADTQYF.

This chain uses TRBV18 with TRBJ2-7; TRBD1 agrees at 8 bases. The germline V gene encodes CDR1 KGHSH and CDR2 LQKENI. The CDR3 runs to 14 residues. Losses at the gene ends were 3 bases for V and 5 bases for J; bases not matched to a gene: 6. The CDR3 spells CASSPTGVGDEQYF. CDR3 bases: TGTGCCAGCTCACCGACAGGGGTGGGGGACGAGCAGTACTTC.

The chain uses TRBV6-5 and TRBJ1-2; no clear D. Trimming shortened V by 9 bases and J by 3 bases, and 17 bases separated the two germline ends. The CDR3 extends over 14 amino acids. Germline CDR1 is MNHEY and CDR2 is SVGAGI. DNA of the CDR3: TGTGCCAGTACCCGACAAGGTCTGGACTATGGCTACACCTTC. It encodes CASTRQGLDYGYTF.